This T cell receptor beta chain was observed in a study of molecular identifiers for immune sequencing clone quantification. Broader study findings: Clones exceeding 20 RNA copies carried over 99% of effector molecules but under 1% of naive-cell molecules.

V dropped 2 bases and J dropped 0; count of bases not matched to a gene: 8. CDR1 and CDR2 from the germline V gene are MGHDK and SYGVNS. This CDR3 comprises 17 residues. CD8+CD4-CCR7+CD45RA+ sorting gave the naive CD8 T cells. Library preparation followed earlier protocols using designated TCR primers. TCRdb itself ran the PCR reads through MiXCR, one entry per CDR3 protein. The table lists around 300,000 distinct CDR3 sequences, 24% of them singletons. This clonotype was counted many times. What it binds is not known. The source is a human donor in good health. Some libraries in this study had Jurkat cell RNA spiked in. The chain combines TRBV25-1 with TRBJ2-3; 7 bases align to TRBD2. Sequencing input: naive CD8+ T cells from blood, with Jurkat cell RNA spiked in. Subset specified: FACS-sorted CD8+CD4-CCR7+CD45RA+ naive T cells. CDR3 nucleotides: TGTGCCAGCAGTGAAATCAAAGCGGGACTTAGCACAGATACGCAGTATTTT. Its protein is CASSEIKAGLSTDTQYF.